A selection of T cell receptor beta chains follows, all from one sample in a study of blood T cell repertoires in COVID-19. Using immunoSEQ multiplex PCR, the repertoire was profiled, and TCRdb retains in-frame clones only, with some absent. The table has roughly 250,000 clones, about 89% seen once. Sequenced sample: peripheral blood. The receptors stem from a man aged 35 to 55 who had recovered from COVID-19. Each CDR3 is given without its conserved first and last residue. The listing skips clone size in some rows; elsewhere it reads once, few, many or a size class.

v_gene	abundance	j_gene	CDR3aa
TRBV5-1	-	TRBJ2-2	ASSAAQTTGELF
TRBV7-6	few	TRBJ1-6	ASSLTDRGYSPLH
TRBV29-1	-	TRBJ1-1	SVEPRGRGGSEAF
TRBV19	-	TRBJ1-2	ASRPSRGRQGTNYGYT
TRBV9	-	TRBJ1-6	ASSDPSASPNSPLH
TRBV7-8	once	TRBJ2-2	ASTSLAGYTGELF
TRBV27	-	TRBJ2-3	ASSRTSGATDTQY
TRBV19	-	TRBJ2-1	ASSIGSTNEQF
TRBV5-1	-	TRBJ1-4	ASSPQGLVL
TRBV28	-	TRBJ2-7	ASRSRLAGEYSYEQY
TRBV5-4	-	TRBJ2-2	ASSLLEAGELF
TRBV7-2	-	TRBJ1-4	ASSLARGTLPGEKLF
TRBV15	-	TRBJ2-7	ATSRGSGTGFGYEQY
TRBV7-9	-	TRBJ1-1	ASSEKLPRTEAF
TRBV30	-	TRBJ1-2	AWSRPRGYT
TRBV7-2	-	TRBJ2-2	ASSSFVGGELF
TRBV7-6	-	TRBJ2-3	ASSLAQGGLTDTQY
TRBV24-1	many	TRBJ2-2	ATSATSGNTGELF
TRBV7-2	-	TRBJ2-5	ASTPQQRVPTQY
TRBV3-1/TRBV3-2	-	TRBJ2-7	ASSHSRSNYEQY
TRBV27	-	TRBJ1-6	ASSFRQNNSPLH
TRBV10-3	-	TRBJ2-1	AISAGTSMNEQF
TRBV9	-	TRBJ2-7	ASSESGGLGEQY
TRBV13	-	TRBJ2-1	ASSLGQGQINEQF
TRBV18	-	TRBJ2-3	ASSPMPLAGSYTPDTQY
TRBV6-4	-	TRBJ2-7	ASSVAGGYEQY
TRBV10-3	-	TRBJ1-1	AIRGQGLEAF
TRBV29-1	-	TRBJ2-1	SVRSGRSNNEQF
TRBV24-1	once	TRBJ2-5	ATSDKGHPGETQY
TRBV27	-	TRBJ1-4	ASRTRGSSNEKLF
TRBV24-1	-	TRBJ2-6	ATSDLGLLSGANVLT
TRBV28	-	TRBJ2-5	ASSTGIEETQY
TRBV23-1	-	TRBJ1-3	ASSLPRNSGNTIY
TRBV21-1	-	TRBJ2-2	ASSKEGGQGTDTGELF
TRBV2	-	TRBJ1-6	ASSEQNSPLH
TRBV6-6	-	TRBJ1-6	ASIKQGARNSPLH
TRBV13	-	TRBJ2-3	ASSPGGSGRAARDTQY
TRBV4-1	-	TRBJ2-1	ASSQDGDEQF
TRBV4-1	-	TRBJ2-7	ASSQGLARSYEQY
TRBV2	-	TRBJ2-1	ASKRTRAYNEQF
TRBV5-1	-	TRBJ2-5	ASLGQGLQETQY
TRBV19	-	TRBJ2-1	ASSFTSGVYNEQF
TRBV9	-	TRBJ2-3	ASGGGGALDTQY
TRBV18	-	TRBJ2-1	ASSREAGAHSYNEQF
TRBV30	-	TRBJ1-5	AWSGGTGARQPQH
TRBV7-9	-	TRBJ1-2	ASSLRGGSLGYGYT
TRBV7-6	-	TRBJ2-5	ASSPGLATGETQY
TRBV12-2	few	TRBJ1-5	ASRWERDRSAVSNQPQH
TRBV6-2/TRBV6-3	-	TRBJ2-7	ASSWTSGSDEQY
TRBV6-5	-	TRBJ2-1	ASSYTSGGVEQF
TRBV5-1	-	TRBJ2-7	ASSPGGVGLYEQY
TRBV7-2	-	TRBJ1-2	ASSLGIRGYT
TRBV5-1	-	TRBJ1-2	ASSLGVNYGYT
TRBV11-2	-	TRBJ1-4	ASSLDRNRGLF
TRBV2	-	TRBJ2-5	ASYGYGSGRALLETQY
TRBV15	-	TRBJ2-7	ATRRLAGTYEQY
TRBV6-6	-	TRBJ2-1	ASSPYRTSGESSYNEQF
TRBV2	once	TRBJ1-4	ASKGGGSEKLF
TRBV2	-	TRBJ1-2	ASVVANYGYT